Below, 13 T cell receptor beta chains from the same sample are listed, as sequenced in a study of cytomegalovirus exposure and HLA in healthy donors. PCR involved 60 Vbeta and 13 Jbeta primers. Assay used: immunoSEQ multiplex PCR; TCRdb lists only in-frame clones, some missing. Among 100,000 or so clones listed, more than 60% were seen once. The material sequenced was PBMCs. The source is a male donor in good health and CMV-seronegative.

The rearrangement joins TRBV28 to TRBJ2-2; D gene uncertain. The CDR3 consists of 14 residues. Germline CDR1 and CDR2: MDHEN and SYDVKM. Trimming left V 3 bases short and J 0 bases short, with 5 bases between. The CDR3 sequence: CASSFLTNTGELFF. The CDR3 coding sequence is TGTGCCAGCAGTTTCCTAACGAACACCGGGGAGCTGTTTTTT.

The chain joins TRBV30 to TRBJ2-7; 8 bases align to TRBD2. CDR1 and CDR2 (germline): GTSNPN, SVGIG (reference sequence). The CDR3 covers 17 residues. The V and J ends lost 1 base and 0 bases, in that order; junction bases with no gene match: 11. The CDR3 protein is CAWSARGGRPSSYEQYF. CDR3 DNA: TGTGCCTGGAGTGCCCGGGGGGGACGTCCGAGCTCCTACGAGCAGTACTTC.

In regard to this clone: At one of its ends the junction is not consistent with the germline gene, which may arise from a read error. The chain recombines TRBV7-9 with TRBJ2-1; 8 nucleotides align to TRBD1. The CDR3 totals 15 residues. CDR1 is SEHNR and CDR2 is FQNEAQ in the germline V gene (reference sequence). The CDR3 reads CSSWGQGASDNEQFF. CDR3 sequence (DNA): TGTTCCAGCTGGGGCCAGGGGGCGTCTGACAATGAGCAGTTCTTC. The variable domain in full, with the rest retrieved from reference TRBV7-9 and TRBJ2-1, is DTGVSQNPRHKITKRGQNVTFRCDPISEHNRLYWYRQTLGQGPEFLTYFQNEAQLEKSRLLSDRFSAERPKGSFSTLEIQRTEQGDSAMYLCSSWGQGASDNEQFFGPGTRLTVL.

The chain recombines TRBV28 with TRBJ2-4, with 9 bases matching TRBD2. The CDR3 contains 15 residues. The V segment lost 5 bases and the J segment 0 bases; nucleotides outside the gene matches: 2. Germline V gene sequence: CDR1 MDHEN, CDR2 SYDVKM. CDR3 in amino acids: CASSPSGTAKNIQYF. CDR3 DNA sequence: TGTGCCAGCAGTCCTAGCGGGACAGCCAAAAACATTCAGTACTTC.

The rearrangement joins TRBV5-1 to TRBJ2-7; 8 bases fit TRBD2. This CDR3 region has 19 residues. Germline-derived CDR1 and CDR2 are SGHRS and YFSETQ. The J segment lost 0 bases and the V segment lost 0 bases, leaving 14 bases of the junction unmatched. CDR3 nucleotides: TGCGCCAGCAGCTTGGCCTTAGTGAGTGGACTAGCTGGCTCCTACGAGCAGTACTTC. The encoded protein is CASSLALVSGLAGSYEQYF.

The chain recombines TRBV5-4 with TRBJ1-2, with 7 bases fitting TRBD1. CDR1 is SGHNT, CDR2 YYREEE, per germline (reference sequence). The CDR3 length is 16 residues. Losses at the gene ends were 0 bases for V and 1 base for J; bases not matched to a gene: 6. CDR3 sequence (DNA): TGTGCCAGCAGCTTGGCGGGCAGGGGGGATAACTATGGCTACACCTTC. This encodes CASSLAGRGDNYGYTF.

This chain connects TRBV7-2 to TRBJ2-1, with 7 nucleotides matching TRBD2. This CDR3 is built from 13 residues. Germline V gives CDR1 SGHTA, CDR2 FQGNSA. The V and J ends lost 5 bases and 10 bases, in that order; junction bases with no gene match: 8. CDR3 sequence: CASSPSRTREQFF. The DNA for the CDR3 is TGTGCCAGCAGCCCTTCTAGGACTAGGGAGCAGTTCTTC. Variable domain in full (rest from reference TRBV7-2 and TRBJ2-1): GAGVSQSPSNKVTEKGKDVELRCDPISGHTALYWYRQSLGQGLEFLIYFQGNSAPDKSGLPSDRFSAERTGGSVSTLTIQRTQQEDSAVYLCASSPSRTREQFFGPGTRLTVL.

V and J are TRBV4-1 and TRBJ2-1, with D tentatively TRBD2 (6 bases). Germline V gene lookup returns CDR1 MGHRA and CDR2 YSYEKL. Trimming left V 7 bases short and J 8 bases short, with 27 bases between. There are 17 residues in the CDR3. As DNA, the CDR3 is TGCGCCAGCACCGAAGCCCCCCCGGAGATTGCGGGATATGAGCAGTTCTTC. Amino acid sequence: CASTEAPPEIAGYEQFF.

This clone was seen only a few times. This chain links TRBV6-1 with TRBJ2-7; no definite D call. V was clipped by 4 bases and J by 1 base, with 14 bases between them. From germline, CDR1 is MNHNS and CDR2 SASEGT. The CDR3 spans 15 residues. The CDR3 nucleotides are TGTGCCAGCAGTGCCCCTCCTTGGCTTTCCTACGAGCAGTACTTC. Translating gives CASSAPPWLSYEQYF.

The chain links TRBV30 to TRBJ1-6; no clear D gene. This CDR3 spans 14 amino acids. Deletions cut 1 base from V and 9 bases from J, with 13 bases between. Per germline, CDR1 GTSNPN and CDR2 SVGIG (reference sequence). The CDR3 spells CAWSGVVGSSPLHF. The CDR3 DNA reads as TGTGCCTGGAGTGGGGTCGTGGGCAGTTCACCCCTCCACTTT.

The chain is built from TRBV5-4 and TRBJ2-5; 8 nucleotides agree with TRBD1. Unmatched junction bases numbered 9, after V lost 3 bases and J lost 5 bases. The CDR3 sequence is 15 residues long. The germline gives CDR1 SGHNT, CDR2 YYREEE (reference sequence). The CDR3 nucleotides read TGTGCCAGCAGCTATCCAGGGGGCACGTATGAGACCCAGTACTTC. Protein product: CASSYPGGTYETQYF.

The genes are TRBV6-1 and TRBJ1-1; TRBD1 agrees at 8 bases. V trimming: 6 bases; J trimming: 9 bases; junction bases outside the gene matches: 3. The CDR3 has 11 residues. Germline-derived CDR1 and CDR2 are MNHNS and SASEGT. Here the CDR3 DNA reads TGTGCCAGCAGCGACAGGGGTAAAGCTTTCTTT. Protein product: CASSDRGKAFF.

The chain carries TRBV6-6 and TRBJ2-5; 10 bases map to TRBD2. The J call may be in error: the DNA end matches TRBJ2-7 better. Germline V lookup: CDR1 MNHNY, CDR2 SVGAGI (reference sequence). The CDR3 sequence is 14 residues long. In DNA form, the CDR3 reads TGTGCCAGCAGTTACGGGACTAGCGAGTACGAGCAGTACTTC. This codes for CASSYGTSEYEQYF.